The entry below gives a single T cell receptor (beta chain) sequence along with its context. Its antigen is undetermined. Trimming cost V 2 bases and J 4 bases, with 12 bases left between them. This CDR3 spans 15 amino acids. Germline lookup yields CDR1 SGHTA and CDR2 FQGTGA. This sample was included in a study of shared clonotypes between healthy human individuals. An assay was performed, and its level was deep. Generated by immunoSEQ multiplex PCR, the TCRdb table keeps only in-frame clones and is missing some. Of about 550,000 clones listed, about 95% are singletons. Terminally differentiated effector memory CD45RA+ cells were left out of the naive CD8 fraction, which was CD45RO-negative and positively selected for CCR7. Study-level points and caveats: Although depth was large, rarefaction showed that sequencing of the sorted subsets was incomplete. Naive CD4 clonotypes were shared across several donors at about 5%.

The TCR sequence derives from a woman aged 25 to 39 in good health. The specimen sequenced was naive CD8+ T cells sorted from blood. The rearrangement joins TRBV7-3 to TRBJ2-1; TRBD2 is a possible D gene (6 bases). The CDR3 nucleotides read TGTGCCAGCAGCTTACGGGGGAACGAATACAATGAGCAGTTCTTC. Translating it yields CASSLRGNEYNEQFF. Based on the CDR3 plus reference TRBV7-3 and TRBJ2-1, the full variable domain is GAGVSQTPSNKVTEKGKYVELRCDPISGHTALYWYRQSLGQGPEFLIYFQGTGAADDSGLPNDRFFAVRPEGSVSTLKIQRTERGDSAVYLCASSLRGNEYNEQFFGPGTRLTVL.